This entry lists 17 T cell receptor beta chains sequenced from one sample in a study of cytomegalovirus exposure and HLA in healthy donors. Primers included in the PCR were 60 Vbeta and 13 Jbeta primers. Produced via immunoSEQ multiplex PCR; TCRdb's table is partial and in-frame only. Its table records roughly 120,000 clones. Sample: PBMCs. The receptor set was obtained from a man aged 18 to 30 in good health and CMV-seronegative.

The genes are TRBV9 and TRBJ2-7; D call uncertain. Germline V lookup: CDR1 SGDLS, CDR2 YYNGEE. This CDR3 contains 15 residues. With 0 bases removed from V and 3 bases from J, the gap between germline ends came to 13 bases. CDR3 amino acids: CASSVAARIGYEQYF. The CDR3 DNA follows: TGTGCCAGCAGCGTAGCTGCCAGGATCGGCTACGAGCAGTACTTC.

The rearrangement joins TRBV5-1 to TRBJ2-7, with D unclear. V shed 3 bases and J shed 0 bases, with 10 bases lying between them. CDR3 length: 14 amino acids. CDR1 SGHRS and CDR2 YFSETQ come from the germline V gene. CDR3 bases: TGCGCCAGCAGCTCCGCGACATTCTCCTACGAGCAGTACTTC. It codes for CASSSATFSYEQYF.

This chain uses TRBV28 with TRBJ2-5, with 15 positions matching TRBD2. The CDR3 runs 17 residues. V trimming: 3 bases; J trimming: 5 bases; junction bases outside the gene matches: 7. Germline V lookup: CDR1 MDHEN, CDR2 SYDVKM. The CDR3 DNA follows: TGTGCCAGCAGTTTTACCGGACTAGCGGGAGGGACGGAGACCCAGTACTTC. Its protein is CASSFTGLAGGTETQYF.

CDR3 amino acids: CATGDGYGYTF. For the CDR3, the DNA is TGTGCCACAGGGGACGGCTATGGCTACACCTTC. This sequence joins TRBV19 and TRBJ1-2; D might be TRBD1 (6 bases). V lost 10 bases, J lost 4 bases, and 10 bases lay in between. This CDR3 has 11 residues. The germline CDR1 and CDR2 sequences are LNHDA and SQIVND (reference sequence).

This sequence joins TRBV2 and TRBJ1-6; D remains unclear. The CDR3 contains 14 residues. Trimming left V 2 bases short and J 8 bases short, with 10 bases between. Per germline, CDR1 SNHLY and CDR2 FYNNEI. CDR3 residues: CASSEIGTDSPLHF. The CDR3 DNA reads TGTGCCAGCAGTGAAATCGGTACTGATTCACCCCTCCACTTT.

As concerns this clone: The sample holds other DNA sequences that translate to the same CDR3. The DNA for the CDR3 is TGTGCCAGCAGCCCAGGACAGGGACCTGGAAACACCATATATTTT. The encoded protein is CASSPGQGPGNTIYF. The chain combines TRBV11-3 with TRBJ1-3, with 8 bases matching TRBD1. After removal of 5 bases from V and 2 bases from J, the junction contained 5 bases not matched to a gene. This CDR3 has 15 amino acids. The germline V gene has CDR1 SGHNT and CDR2 YENEEA.

V is TRBV5-1 and J is TRBJ2-3, with D possibly matching TRBD1 (5 bases). This CDR3 has 15 residues. V was pared by 2 bases and J by 2 bases, with 12 bases between. Germline CDR1 SGHRS, CDR2 YFSETQ. The CDR3 coding sequence is TGCGCCAGCAGCTTACAGGACCCCGTCACAGATACGCAGTATTTT. Amino acids: CASSLQDPVTDTQYF.

The rearrangement joins TRBV6-1 to TRBJ2-7, with 9 bases that match TRBD1. Germline trimming cut 5 bases from V and 3 bases from J; bases unmatched to any gene: 5. Germline V gives CDR1 MNHNS, CDR2 SASEGT. The CDR3 extends over 14 amino acids. Here the CDR3 reads CASSRGTGNYEQYF. The CDR3 nucleotides read TGTGCCAGCAGTAGAGGGACAGGGAACTACGAGCAGTACTTC.

The chain recombines TRBV30 with TRBJ1-4, with TRBD1 identical over 7 bases. Germline trimming cut 5 bases from V and 8 bases from J; bases unmatched to any gene: 14. The CDR3 covers 15 residues. The germline V gene encodes CDR1 GTSNPN and CDR2 SVGIG (reference sequence). This CDR3 reads CAWRAVTGSREKLFF. CDR3 sequence (DNA): TGTGCCTGGCGCGCGGTGACAGGGTCTCGCGAAAAACTGTTTTTT.

This CDR3 is CASSLEAAAGDTQYF. CDR3 nucleotides: TGTGCCAGCAGCTTGGAGGCAGCAGCAGGAGATACGCAGTATTTT. This chain connects TRBV5-6 to TRBJ2-3; D ambiguous. Trimming stripped 0 bases from V and 5 bases from J, with 13 bases between. This CDR3 is 15 amino acids long. From germline, CDR1 is SGHDT and CDR2 YYEEEE.

The J gene is TRBJ1-6, the V gene TRBV2; 7 nucleotides match TRBD1. V lost 6 bases, J lost 0 bases, and 2 bases stayed unmatched. CDR3 length: 15 amino acids. CDR1 SNHLY and CDR2 FYNNEI come from the germline V gene. CDR3 loop: CASRGDSSYNSPLHF. In DNA, the CDR3 is TGTGCCAGCAGGGGGGACAGCTCCTATAATTCACCCCTCCACTTT.

The chain joins TRBV19 to TRBJ1-5; D call uncertain. CDR1 is LNHDA and CDR2 is SQIVND in the germline V gene (reference sequence). V was pared by 5 bases and J by 9 bases, with 11 bases between. The CDR3 is 12 residues long. The CDR3 bases are TGTGCCAGTAGTCCCCACTCGGGGCCCCAGCATTTT. Its translation is CASSPHSGPQHF.

This chain joins TRBV19 and TRBJ1-1; no reliable D call. Germline V gene data show CDR1 as LNHDA and CDR2 as SQIVND (reference sequence). The CDR3 sequence is 13 residues long. The V and J ends lost 7 bases and 7 bases respectively, with 16 bases between them. This chain's CDR3 is CASNPASGFEAFF. For the CDR3, the DNA is TGTGCCAGTAATCCCGCCTCGGGTTTTGAAGCTTTCTTT.

The CDR3 reads CASSQVGQEAFF. CDR3 bases: TGTGCCAGCAGCCAAGTAGGACAGGAAGCTTTCTTT. V is TRBV4-2 and J is TRBJ1-1; D is perhaps TRBD1 (6 bases). V gave up 1 base and J gave up 8 bases, with 8 bases separating them. CDR1 is LGHNA, CDR2 YNFKEQ, per germline. This CDR3 has 12 residues.

V and J are TRBV5-5 and TRBJ2-5; D gene ambiguous. Germline V gene data show CDR1 as SGHKS and CDR2 as YYEKEE (reference sequence). Trimming took off 4 bases at V and 4 bases at J, with 8 bases between the two ends. This CDR3 spans 12 amino acids. CDR3 sequence reads: CASSLPLETQYF. The CDR3, as DNA: TGTGCCAGCAGCCTCCCCCTAGAGACCCAGTACTTC.

The rearrangement joins TRBV7-9 to TRBJ2-2; the D is unclear. CDR3 length equals 13 residues. CDR1 and CDR2 from the germline V gene are SEHNR and FQNEAQ (reference sequence). Trimming cost V 3 bases and J 7 bases, with 9 bases left between them. The CDR3 protein is CASSFSFDGELFF. The CDR3 coding sequence is TGTGCCAGCAGCTTTAGCTTTGACGGGGAGCTGTTTTTT.

The chain recombines TRBV6-5 with TRBJ2-1; 7 bases are shared with TRBD1. Germline V lookup: CDR1 MNHEY, CDR2 SVGAGI. The V segment lost 3 bases and the J segment 4 bases; nucleotides outside the gene matches: 3. This CDR3 has 14 residues. CDR3 sequence: CASSYTGAYNEQFF. In DNA, the CDR3 is TGTGCCAGCAGTTATACAGGGGCGTACAATGAGCAGTTCTTC.